Here is one T cell receptor beta chain with its context. The antigen is unknown. This CDR3 has 16 residues. Losses at the gene ends were 2 bases for V and 4 bases for J; bases not matched to a gene: 7. CDR1 and CDR2 (germline): SGHTA, FQGTGA. Only in-frame clones appear in the TCRdb table, and some are missing; sequencing was by immunoSEQ multiplex PCR. This table has roughly 150,000 clones, roughly 90% appearing once. This specimen comes from a study of cytomegalovirus exposure and HLA in healthy donors. Study background: The approximately 110 validation repertoires used a platform that matched the one used for the roughly 700 first-cohort repertoires, as a later analysis reported.

General study results and limits: Rarity marked most TCR sequences, yet some public TCRs occurred in many donors.

Sequencing was done on a sample of PBMCs. The genes are TRBV7-3 and TRBJ2-2; 7 nucleotides match TRBD1. The receptor was derived from a man aged 18 to 30 in good health and CMV-seropositive. CDR3 in DNA: TGTGCCAGCAGCTTAGTAGGGGGCTCAATCACCGGGGAGCTGTTTTTT. It yields the protein CASSLVGGSITGELFF.